These 11 T cell receptor beta chains were all obtained from the same sample, sequenced in a study of post-analysis software for immune sequencing data (dated by TCRdb to between 2014 and 2017). Study-wide conclusions, independent of this receptor: A few TRBV segments, including TRBV5-6, TRBV5-1 and TRBV20-1, were significantly more frequent in patients than controls.

Antigens for these TCRs are unknown. The method was PCR. The run used an Illumina HiSeq 2500. To reduce PCR and sequencing biases, unique molecular identifiers were built into the TCR beta cDNA libraries. The raw public reads went through TCRdb reprocessing: fastp at Q25, MiXCR clone calling, in-frame beta chains kept. Each record represents a unique CDR3 protein, reported with the most common genes and DNA among its rows. Counted in this sample were hundreds of thousands of distinct CDR3 sequences; 40% to 50% of them appeared once. The top ten clones comprise roughly 1.8% of the sample. The material sequenced was blood. The receptors stem from a girl between 5 and 17 years old with multiple sclerosis.

This clonotype was recorded a few times. V is TRBV5-1 and J is TRBJ1-2; 8 bases are shared with TRBD1. Germline CDR1 SGHRS, CDR2 YFSETQ. This CDR3 comprises 13 residues. Trimming removed 4 bases from V and 8 bases from J; junction bases left unmatched: 7. CDR3 DNA: TGCGCCAGCAGCGCCGACAGGGGTGGCGGCTACACCTTC. Encoded protein: CASSADRGGGYTF.

The CDR3 here is CASSYGWDEQFF. DNA of the CDR3: TGTGCCAGCAGCTACGGCTGGGATGAGCAGTTCTTC. J is TRBJ2-1 and V is TRBV3-1; D call uncertain. Trimming shortened V by 5 bases and J by 8 bases, and 10 bases separated the two germline ends. Germline-derived CDR1 and CDR2 are LGHDT and YNNKEL (reference sequence). This CDR3 comprises 12 residues.

The gene calls are TRBV12-3 or TRBV12-4 and TRBJ2-2, with 8 positions matching TRBD1. The CDR3 consists of 14 residues. The trim removed 6 bases at V and 1 base at J, leaving 1 base unmatched. CDR3 DNA sequence: TGTGCCAGCAGGGGACAGGAGAACACCGGGGAGCTGTTTTTT. This sequence encodes CASRGQENTGELFF.

The genes are TRBV28 and TRBJ2-1; 8 bases are shared with TRBD1. The germline gives CDR1 MDHEN, CDR2 SYDVKM. The trim removed 9 bases at V and 1 base at J, leaving 8 bases unmatched. This CDR3 has 15 residues. The CDR3 here is CASRRTGQSYNEQFF. The CDR3 nucleotides are TGTGCCAGTCGGAGGACAGGGCAATCCTACAATGAGCAGTTCTTC.

The chain is built from TRBV5-5 and TRBJ1-5; no reliable D call. The germline V gene encodes CDR1 SGHKS and CDR2 YYEKEE (reference sequence). Trimming shortened V by 4 bases and J by 2 bases, and 10 bases separated the two germline ends. The CDR3 is 14 residues long. The CDR3 coding sequence is TGTGCCAGCAGCAACTTTGGGGGCAATCAGCCCCAGCATTTT. It is translated as CASSNFGGNQPQHF.

This clonotype was recorded once. One end of the junction is discordant with germline, which a read error may explain. The chain links TRBV6-2 or TRBV6-3 to TRBJ2-1; 8 nucleotides align to TRBD2. The CDR3 contains 17 residues. Germline V gene sequence: CDR1 MNHEY, CDR2 SVGEGT. In DNA form, the CDR3 reads TGTGCCGGCAGTTACTCCCCCCCGGGAGGGATCTACAATGAGCAGTTCTTC. This encodes CAGSYSPPGGIYNEQFF.

Points on this clonotype: With a much larger clone just one base away, this may be a read error. V usage is TRBV12-3 or TRBV12-4 and J usage is TRBJ2-1; TRBD2 matches 9 bases. The CDR3 contains 18 residues. J gave up 1 base and V 8 bases, and 15 bases lay outside the gene matches. This CDR3 is CASGPGTSRPGSYNEQFF. CDR3 DNA sequence: TGTGCCAGCGGTCCCGGGACTAGCCGTCCAGGGTCCTACAATGAGCAGTTCTTC.

The J gene is TRBJ2-5, the V gene TRBV18, with D uncertain. Germline V gene sequence: CDR1 KGHSH, CDR2 LQKENI. The V gene lost 3 bases and the J gene lost 4 bases, with 9 bases spanning the gap. The CDR3 spans 13 residues. CDR3: CASSPMGIETQYF. For the CDR3, the DNA is TGTGCCAGCTCACCTATGGGAATAGAGACCCAGTACTTC.

This clonotype was found a few times. The chain is built from TRBV27 and TRBJ1-5; no clear D. The V gene's germline CDR1 is MNHEY and CDR2 SMNVEV (reference sequence). CDR3 length equals 15 residues. V lost 2 bases and J lost 5, with 13 bases in between. In DNA, the CDR3 is TGTGCCAGCAGTTTAAGTTCCGGGCGGCATCAGCCCCAGCATTTT. It encodes CASSLSSGRHQPQHF.

The chain couples TRBV12-3 or TRBV12-4 to TRBJ1-4; 9 bases agree with TRBD1. V was pared by 5 bases and J by 9 bases, with 4 bases of the junction left unmatched. This CDR3 has 13 residues. In DNA, the CDR3 is TGTGCCAGCAGTCTAGGACAGGGGAAAAAACTGTTTTTT. Encoded protein: CASSLGQGKKLFF.

This sequence joins TRBV11-3 and TRBJ2-7; D possibly corresponds to TRBD1 (7 bases). CDR3 length: 16 residues. Between the trimmed V and J ends, which lost 0 bases and 1 base, there was a span of 13 bases. Germline loops: CDR1 SGHNT, CDR2 YENEEA. This CDR3 is CASSLEQGGGSYEQYF. In DNA, the CDR3 is TGTGCCAGCAGCTTAGAGCAGGGGGGAGGTTCCTACGAGCAGTACTTC.